This TCR beta chain was obtained from a study of shared clonotypes between healthy human individuals. This clone was counted only a few times. The target antigen is unknown. Per germline, CDR1 SNHLY and CDR2 FYNNEI. The ends were cut back, 7 bases at V and 0 bases at J, with 9 bases in the middle. This CDR3 spans 13 amino acids. Repertoires were generated with immunoSEQ multiplex PCR, while TCRdb's copy carries only in-frame clones and drops some. The data contain 950,000 to 1,100,000 clones, more than 65% of them seen just once; the ten biggest clones take up around 1.4%. The study enrolled healthy HIV-negative adults without recent acute infections or vaccinations as donors. Whole-study results and caveats: Larger estimated richness was generally seen in naive subsets than in memory subsets. Against clonotypes common to all four donors, non-shared ones had lower generation probabilities.

This TCR was sampled from a man between 18 and 35 years old in good health. The sample comprised memory CD4+ T cells sorted from blood. Indicated subset: CD45RA-negative fraction. This chain connects TRBV2 to TRBJ1-1, with D tentatively TRBD1 (5 bases). The CDR3 sequence is CASTAGMNTEAFF. The DNA for the CDR3 is TGTGCCAGCACCGCAGGGATGAACACTGAAGCTTTCTTT.